The 8 T cell receptor beta chains below were found in one sample sequenced in a study of shared clonotypes between healthy human individuals. Method: immunoSEQ multiplex PCR; TCRdb's copy keeps in-frame clones and lacks some. The repertoire consists of around 750,000 clones, with around 67% occurring once and the leading ten covering over 1.5%. The source material was memory CD4+ T cells sorted from blood. Described subset: CD45RA-negative fraction. These TCRs come from a woman in her twenties or thirties in good health.

The chain has TRBV15 and TRBJ2-7; 10 bases map to TRBD2. The CDR3 loop spans 21 amino acids. CDR1 is LNHNV, CDR2 YYDKDF, per germline (reference sequence). V trimming: 0 bases; J trimming: 5 bases; junction bases outside the gene matches: 22. Here the CDR3 reads CATSRDLPLVLAGAAFHEQYF. As DNA, the CDR3 is TGTGCCACCAGCAGAGATCTTCCCCTGGTGCTAGCGGGAGCTGCTTTCCACGAGCAGTACTTC.

This clone was seen more than once but under ten times. CDR3 DNA: TGTGCCAGCAGCACCCGGACAGGGAGCACAGATACGCAGTATTTT. It specifies CASSTRTGSTDTQYF. The gene calls are TRBV7-9 and TRBJ2-3; 8 positions match TRBD1. Germline values: CDR1 SEHNR, CDR2 FQNEAQ (reference sequence). The length of the CDR3 is 15 residues. The junction had 4 bases not matched to a gene; V was cut back by 5 bases and J by 0 bases. The full variable domain, its missing parts supplied by reference TRBV7-9 and TRBJ2-3, is DTGVSQNPRHKITKRGQNVTFRCDPISEHNRLYWYRQTLGQGPEFLTYFQNEAQLEKSRLLSDRFSAERPKGSFSTLEIQRTEQGDSAMYLCASSTRTGSTDTQYFGPGTRLTVL.

V usage is TRBV6-5 and J usage is TRBJ1-5, with D perhaps TRBD1 (6 bases). The CDR3 consists of 14 residues. Per the germline V gene, CDR1 is MNHEY and CDR2 is SVGAGI. Deletions cut 0 bases from V and 7 bases from J, with 10 bases between. CDR3 DNA: TGTGCCAGCAGTTACTCGGGGGGGGCGCAGCCCCAGCATTTT. The encoded protein is CASSYSGGAQPQHF.

The chain links TRBV2 to TRBJ1-5; no clear D. Trimming stripped 4 bases from V and 5 bases from J, with 9 bases between. This CDR3 region has 13 residues. Germline CDR1 SNHLY, CDR2 FYNNEI. The DNA of the CDR3 is TGTGCCAGCAGTGCCACAGAGGATCAGCCCCAGCATTTT. Amino acids: CASSATEDQPQHF. Full variable domain (outside the CDR3, taken from reference TRBV2 and TRBJ1-5): EPEVTQTPSHQVTQMGQEVILRCVPISNHLYFYWYRQILGQKVEFLVSFYNNEISEKSEIFDDQFSVERPDGSNFTLKIRSTKLEDSAMYFCASSATEDQPQHFGDGTRLSIL.

As for this clone: A read error may account for a junction end that differs from germline. The rearrangement joins TRBV10-2 to TRBJ1-3, with TRBD1 as a possible D gene (5 bases). Germline lookup yields CDR1 WSHSY and CDR2 SAAADI. This CDR3 is built from 14 residues. The CDR3 DNA reads TGCGCCAGCAGTGACCCGGGGACTGGAACCACCATATATTTT. Translating gives CASSDPGTGTTIYF.

V and J are TRBV6-1 and TRBJ2-7; 8 bases align to TRBD1. The germline gives CDR1 MNHNS, CDR2 SASEGT. The CDR3 runs to 15 residues. Trimming at V came to 2 bases and at J to 2 bases, leaving 5 bases not matched to a gene. CDR3 sequence reads: CASSEFGQGTYEQYF. In DNA form, the CDR3 reads TGTGCCAGCAGTGAATTCGGACAGGGAACCTACGAGCAGTACTTC.

Only a few counts were recorded for this clone. The chain recombines TRBV7-3 with TRBJ2-3, with unresolved D. V was shortened by 2 bases and J by 4 bases, with 10 bases between the two germline ends. The CDR3 totals 14 residues. CDR1 is SGHTA and CDR2 is FQGTGA in the germline V gene. Here the CDR3 DNA reads TGTGCCAGCAGCTTAGGAAGGAGCTCAGATACGCAGTATTTT. Its protein product is CASSLGRSSDTQYF.

The chain joins TRBV6-1 to TRBJ2-2, with D possibly being TRBD2 (6 bases). The germline gives CDR1 MNHNS, CDR2 SASEGT. This CDR3 has 16 residues. V lost 4 bases and J lost 4, with 16 bases in between. CDR3 sequence (DNA): TGTGCCAGCAGTGGGGGACTCGGGGGAATCACCGGGGAGCTGTTTTTT. Encoded protein: CASSGGLGGITGELFF.